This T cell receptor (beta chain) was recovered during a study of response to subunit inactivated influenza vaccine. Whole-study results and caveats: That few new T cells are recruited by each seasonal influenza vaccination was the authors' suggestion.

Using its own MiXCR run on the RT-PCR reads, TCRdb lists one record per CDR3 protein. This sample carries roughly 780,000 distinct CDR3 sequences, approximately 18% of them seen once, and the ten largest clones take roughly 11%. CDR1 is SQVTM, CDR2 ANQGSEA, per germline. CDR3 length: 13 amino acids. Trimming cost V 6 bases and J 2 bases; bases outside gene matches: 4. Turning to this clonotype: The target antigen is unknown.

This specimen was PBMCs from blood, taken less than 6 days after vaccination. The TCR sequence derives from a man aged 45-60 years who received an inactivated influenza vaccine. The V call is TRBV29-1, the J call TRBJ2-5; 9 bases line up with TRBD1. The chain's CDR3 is CSVQGAGQETQYF. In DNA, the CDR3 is TGCAGCGTACAGGGGGCTGGACAAGAGACCCAGTACTTC.